This TCR beta chain is drawn from a study of blood T cell repertoires in COVID-19. Study at large: Samples representing acute and convalescent COVID-19 were sourced from the United States, Italy and Spain. T cells, B-cell-depleted T cells, or PBMCs provided the cDNA or gDNA that served as material.

In the original analysis: From reference gene primer amplification, estimates of nucleated cell counts were derived. The method was immunoSEQ multiplex PCR; TCRdb's version includes in-frame clones alone and lacks a portion of them. For V, J and clone size, that table is used; D and trimming come from the DNA. This table holds around 140,000 clones, 75% to 90% found once. This clonotype originated in a man between 70 and 80 years old who had recovered from COVID-19. The specimen was peripheral blood.

The CDR3: CASSILASYGYTF. The CDR3 DNA reads TGTGCCAGTAGTATCCTGGCCAGTTATGGCTACACCTTC. This chain connects TRBV19 to TRBJ1-2; no clear D gene. The germline V gene encodes CDR1 LNHDA and CDR2 SQIVND (reference sequence). This CDR3 comprises 13 residues. V was trimmed by 3 bases and J by 5 bases, leaving 10 bases between them.